This is a list of T cell receptor beta chains from one sample in a study of shared clonotypes between healthy human individuals. Profiling relied on immunoSEQ multiplex PCR, and the TCRdb table lists in-frame clones only, not all of them. This sample has some 1.4 million clones; about 96% occur once, and the top ten carry over 1%. The sequencing input was naive CD4+ T cells sorted from blood. The receptors stem from a man aged 30 to 45 in good health. Both conserved end residues are part of each CDR3. D genes are given only for firm matches. Only some rows state a clone size, as once, few, many or a class for expanded clones.

V gene	J gene	D gene	clone size	CDR3 DNA	CDR3 protein
TRBV2	TRBJ2-1	TRBD2	once	TGTGCCAGCAGTCGGCTAGCGGTCTACAATGAGCAGTTCTTC	CASSRLAVYNEQFF
TRBV9	TRBJ2-3	.	.	TGTGCCAGCACCCATTCAGTAGGAGGCACGAATACGCAGTATTTT	CASTHSVGGTNTQYF
TRBV6-1	TRBJ2-7	TRBD2	.	TGTGCCAGCAGTGAAGTGGGACTAGCGGGAACCTACGAGCAGTACTTC	CASSEVGLAGTYEQYF
TRBV5-1	TRBJ1-4	TRBD1	.	TGCGCCAGCAGCCTATCTACAGGGGGTGATGAAAAACTGTTTTTT	CASSLSTGGDEKLFF
TRBV6-5	TRBJ2-1	TRBD2	.	TGTGCCAGCAGGCCGGGACTAGCGGCCAATGAGCAGTTCTTC	CASRPGLAANEQFF
TRBV7-2	TRBJ2-2	.	.	TGTGCCAGCAGCCCACCAGCGGCGCGGAAGACCGGGGAGCTGTTTTTT	CASSPPAARKTGELFF
TRBV5-1	TRBJ2-7	TRBD2	once	TGCGCCAGCAGCGGATTCAGTGAGCTAGCGGGAGGGCGCGAGCAGTACTTC	CASSGFSELAGGREQYF
TRBV18	TRBJ2-2	TRBD1	.	TGTGCCAGCTCACTGACAGGGGGCTCAAACACCGGGGAGCTGTTTTTT	CASSLTGGSNTGELFF
TRBV10-3	TRBJ2-1	TRBD2	.	TGTGCCATCAGGACTAGCGGGGGGCGGGTCAATGAGCAGTTCTTC	CAIRTSGGRVNEQFF
TRBV5-1	TRBJ2-7	TRBD2	.	TGCGCCAGCAGCTTGGACGGACTAGCGGGATTTGGTATCCACGAGCAGTACTTC	CASSLDGLAGFGIHEQYF
TRBV19	TRBJ2-3	TRBD2	.	TGTGCCAGTAGTAGAGCGGGAGGCCCCACAGATACGCAGTATTTT	CASSRAGGPTDTQYF
TRBV25-1	TRBJ2-7	.	.	TGTGCCAGCAGTCCGACAGGTTACGAGCAGTACTTC	CASSPTGYEQYF
TRBV29-1	TRBJ1-1	.	few	TGCAGCGGCCTGCACGGGAACACTGAAGCTTTCTTT	CSGLHGNTEAFF
TRBV19	TRBJ1-2	.	.	TGTGCCAGTAGGATCGCCTCGCGAGACATTTATGGCTACACCTTC	CASRIASRDIYGYTF
TRBV28	TRBJ1-2	.	.	TGTGCCAGCAGACCAGCAGGACGGAGCTATGGCTACACCTTC	CASRPAGRSYGYTF
TRBV20-1	TRBJ2-7	.	.	TGCGGCCTTCGCAGCCGGGTCGAGCAGTACTTC	CGLRSRVEQYF
TRBV28	TRBJ2-3	TRBD2	.	TGTGCCAGCAGTTTAAGGGGACTAGCGGGAGCAGATACGCAGTATTTT	CASSLRGLAGADTQYF
TRBV7-2	TRBJ1-2	TRBD1	.	TGTGCCAGCAGGATGACAGGGACCTATGGCTACACCTTC	CASRMTGTYGYTF
TRBV9	TRBJ2-7	.	.	TGTGCCAGCAGCGTCGAAGGGGCTACTAGCTGGTACGAGCAGTACTTC	CASSVEGATSWYEQYF
TRBV7-9	TRBJ2-2	TRBD2	.	TGTGCCAGCACCCCACTGATACTCGGACTAGCGGGAGTCACCGGGGAGCTGTTTTTT	CASTPLILGLAGVTGELFF
TRBV10-3	TRBJ1-2	TRBD1	.	TGTGCCATCACCCCGGGACAGGGCGGCGGCTACACCTTC	CAITPGQGGGYTF
TRBV6-5	TRBJ2-7	TRBD2	.	TGTGCCAGCAGCCGACTAGCGGGCACCTACGAGCAGTACTTC	CASSRLAGTYEQYF
TRBV19	TRBJ2-7	.	.	TGTGCCAGTAGTATGAGGCAGTCAATCTCCTACGAGCAGTACTTC	CASSMRQSISYEQYF
TRBV19	TRBJ2-1	TRBD2	.	TGTGCCAGTAGCCCGGGACTAGCGGGCAGGAGCTCCTACAATGAGCAGTTCTTC	CASSPGLAGRSSYNEQFF
TRBV9	TRBJ2-2	TRBD2	.	TGTGCCAGCAGCACGTCTAGCGGGTCGAACACCGGGGAGCTGTTTTTT	CASSTSSGSNTGELFF
TRBV7-8	TRBJ1-2	.	.	TGTGCCAGCAGCTTGGGACATTCGGGGTATGGCTACACCTTC	CASSLGHSGYGYTF
TRBV4-1	TRBJ2-7	.	.	TGCGCCAGCAGCTCCAGGTCCCGAGAGCAGTACTTC	CASSSRSREQYF
TRBV18	TRBJ2-1	TRBD2	.	TGTGCCAGCTCACCTCTAGCGGGCTACAATGAGCAGTTCTTC	CASSPLAGYNEQFF
TRBV10-3	TRBJ1-1	TRBD1	once	TGTGCCATCATGGACAGGGTGGACACTGAAGCTTTCTTT	CAIMDRVDTEAFF
TRBV7-9	TRBJ1-1	TRBD1	few	TGTGCCAGCAGCGGGATTAGACAGGGTGGAGCTTTCTTT	CASSGIRQGGAFF
TRBV7-7	TRBJ2-1	.	.	TGTGCTAGCAGCACCGGCTCCCACAATGAGCAGTTCTTC	CASSTGSHNEQFF
TRBV27	TRBJ2-1	TRBD2	.	TGTGCCAGCAGCCGAGCTAGCGGGAGGGCCGTAGGTAATGAGCAGTTCTTC	CASSRASGRAVGNEQFF
TRBV28	TRBJ2-7	TRBD1	.	TGTGCCAGCAGAACCGGGACAGGACCCTACGAGCAGTACTTC	CASRTGTGPYEQYF
TRBV28	TRBJ2-1	.	.	TGTGCCAGCAGTCAAGCCTTACAGGGAAATGAGCAGTTCTTC	CASSQALQGNEQFF
TRBV9	TRBJ2-1	TRBD2	.	TGTGCCAGCAGCGTAGTTGCCCGAGCGGGAGGGAACAATGAGCAGTTCTTC	CASSVVARAGGNNEQFF
TRBV7-7	TRBJ2-1	.	.	TGTGCTAGCAGCCCGCCGGGTGGGGCCAATGAGCAGTTCTTC	CASSPPGGANEQFF
TRBV5-1	TRBJ1-1	TRBD1	.	TGCGCCAGCAGCTTGGCCGGCGGGACAGGGGGCTTGAACACTGAAGCTTTCTTT	CASSLAGGTGGLNTEAFF
TRBV18	TRBJ1-1	TRBD1	.	TGTGCCAGCTCACTCGGACAGGGAGGGTACACTGAAGCTTTCTTT	CASSLGQGGYTEAFF
TRBV5-6	TRBJ1-5	.	.	TGTGCCAGCAGCTTGCGAGGGAGTCCTAATCAGCCCCAGCATTTT	CASSLRGSPNQPQHF
TRBV5-4	TRBJ2-2	.	.	TGTGCCAGCAGCTTGTACGGCCCCGGGGAGCTGTTTTTT	CASSLYGPGELFF
TRBV7-3	TRBJ2-3	.	once	TGTGCCAGCAGACCCGACCCCTACACAGATACGCAGTATTTT	CASRPDPYTDTQYF
TRBV5-4	TRBJ2-5	TRBD2	once	TGTGCCAGCAGTTCAGATAGCGGGAGCGAGACCCAGTACTTC	CASSSDSGSETQYF
TRBV5-6	TRBJ1-4	TRBD1	.	TGTGCCAGCAGTCACGACAGGGGGCAAACTAATGAAAAACTGTTTTTT	CASSHDRGQTNEKLFF
TRBV19	TRBJ1-5	.	.	TGTGCCAGTAGTATCAGTAGCACCCATCAGCCCCAGCATTTT	CASSISSTHQPQHF
TRBV25-1	TRBJ2-3	.	.	TGTGCCAGCAGCGGTCCCCGTACGCAGTATTTT	CASSGPRTQYF
TRBV5-1	TRBJ1-5	.	.	TGCGCCAGCAGCAAAGAGCCGGATCAGCCCCAGCATTTT	CASSKEPDQPQHF
TRBV28	TRBJ2-1	TRBD2	.	TGTGCCACCCTAGCGGGAGTATATGAGCAGTTCTTC	CATLAGVYEQFF
TRBV7-2	TRBJ2-2	.	.	TGTGCCAGCAGCAGGGGGGCCGGGGAGCTGTTTTTT	CASSRGAGELFF